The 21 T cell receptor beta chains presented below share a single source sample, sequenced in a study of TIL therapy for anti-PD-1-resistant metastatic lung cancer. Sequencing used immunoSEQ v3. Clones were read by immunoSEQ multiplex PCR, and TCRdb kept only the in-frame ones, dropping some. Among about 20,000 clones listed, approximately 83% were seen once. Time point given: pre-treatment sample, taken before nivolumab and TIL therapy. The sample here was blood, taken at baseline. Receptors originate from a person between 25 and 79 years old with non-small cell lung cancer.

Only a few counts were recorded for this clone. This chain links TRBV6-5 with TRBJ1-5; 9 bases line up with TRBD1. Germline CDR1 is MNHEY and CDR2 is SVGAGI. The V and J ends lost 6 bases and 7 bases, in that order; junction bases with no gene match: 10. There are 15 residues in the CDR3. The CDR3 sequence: CASRRGRDRVQPQHF. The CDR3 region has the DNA TGTGCCAGCAGGCGAGGCAGGGACAGGGTCCAGCCCCAGCATTTT.

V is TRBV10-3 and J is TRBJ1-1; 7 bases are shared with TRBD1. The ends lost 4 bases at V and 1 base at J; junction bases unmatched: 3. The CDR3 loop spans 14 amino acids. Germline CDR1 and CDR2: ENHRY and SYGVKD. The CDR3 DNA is TGTGCCATCAGTGCGACAGGGCGGAACACTGAAGCTTTCTTT. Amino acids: CAISATGRNTEAFF.

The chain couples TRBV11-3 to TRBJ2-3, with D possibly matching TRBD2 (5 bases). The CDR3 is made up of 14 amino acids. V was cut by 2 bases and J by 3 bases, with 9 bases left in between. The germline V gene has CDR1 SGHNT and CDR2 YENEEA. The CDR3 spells CASSLRGGTDTQYF. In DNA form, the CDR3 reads TGTGCCAGCAGCTTACGTGGCGGGACAGATACGCAGTATTTT. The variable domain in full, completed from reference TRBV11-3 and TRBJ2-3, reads EAGVVQSPRYKIIEKKQPVAFWCNPISGHNTLYWYLQNLGQGPELLIRYENEEAVDDSQLPKDRFSAERLKGVDSTLKIQPAELGDSAVYLCASSLRGGTDTQYFGPGTRLTVL.

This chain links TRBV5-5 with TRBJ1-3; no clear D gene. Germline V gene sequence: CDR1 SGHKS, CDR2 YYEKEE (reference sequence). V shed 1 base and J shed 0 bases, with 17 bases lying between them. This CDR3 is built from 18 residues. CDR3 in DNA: TGTGCCAGCAGCTTGATATGGGATGTGGGCCTCTCTGGAAACACCATATATTTT. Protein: CASSLIWDVGLSGNTIYF. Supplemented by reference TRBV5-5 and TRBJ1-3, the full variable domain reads DAGVTQSPTHLIKTRGQQVTLRCSPISGHKSVSWYQQVLGQGPQFIFQYYEKEERGRGNFPDRFSARQFPNYSSELNVNALLLGDSALYLCASSLIWDVGLSGNTIYFGEGSWLTVV.

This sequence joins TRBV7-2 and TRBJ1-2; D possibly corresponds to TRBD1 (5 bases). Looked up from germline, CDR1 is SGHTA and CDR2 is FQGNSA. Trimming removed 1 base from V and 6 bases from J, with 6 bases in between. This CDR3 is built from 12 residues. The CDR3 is CASSLVGHGYTF. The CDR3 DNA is TGTGCCAGCAGCTTAGTGGGGCATGGCTACACCTTC. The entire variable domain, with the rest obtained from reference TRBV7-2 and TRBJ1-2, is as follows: GAGVSQSPSNKVTEKGKDVELRCDPISGHTALYWYRQSLGQGLEFLIYFQGNSAPDKSGLPSDRFSAERTGGSVSTLTIQRTQQEDSAVYLCASSLVGHGYTFGSGTRLTVV.

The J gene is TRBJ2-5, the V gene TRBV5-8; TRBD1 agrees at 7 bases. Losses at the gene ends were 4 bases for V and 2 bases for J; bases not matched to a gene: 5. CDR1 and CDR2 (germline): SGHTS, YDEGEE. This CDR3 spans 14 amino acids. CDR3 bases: TGTGCCAGCAGCAATATGGGACAGCAAGAGACCCAGTACTTC. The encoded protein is CASSNMGQQETQYF. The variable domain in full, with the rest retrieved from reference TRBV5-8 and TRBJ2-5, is EAGVTQSPTHLIKTRGQQATLRCSPISGHTSVYWYQQALGLGLQFLLWYDEGEERNRGNFPPRFSGRQFPNYSSELNVNALELEDSALYLCASSNMGQQETQYFGPGTRLLVL.

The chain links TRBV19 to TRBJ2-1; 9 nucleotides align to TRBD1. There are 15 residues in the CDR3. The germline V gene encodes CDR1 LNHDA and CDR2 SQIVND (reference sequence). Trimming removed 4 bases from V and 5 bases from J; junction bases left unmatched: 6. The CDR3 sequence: CASSTGTGRDNEQFF. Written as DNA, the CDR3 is TGTGCCAGTAGTACAGGGACAGGGCGGGACAATGAGCAGTTCTTC.

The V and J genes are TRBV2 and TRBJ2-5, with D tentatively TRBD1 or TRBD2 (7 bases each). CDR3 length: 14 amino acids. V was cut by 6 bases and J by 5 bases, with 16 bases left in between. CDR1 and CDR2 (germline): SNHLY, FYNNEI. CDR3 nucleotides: TGTGCCAGCAGCCTAAGACAGGGAGGGGAGACCCAGTACTTC. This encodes CASSLRQGGETQYF.

CDR3 DNA sequence: TGCGCCAGCAGCCTCCGCTCTACTAGCGTACCAGGTCACTCCTACGAGCAGTACTTC. Protein: CASSLRSTSVPGHSYEQYF. The V and J genes are TRBV4-3 and TRBJ2-7; 7 bases line up with TRBD2. Trimming cost V 4 bases and J 0 bases; bases outside gene matches: 18. Germline V gene sequence: CDR1 LGHNA, CDR2 YSLEER. The CDR3 is 19 residues long.

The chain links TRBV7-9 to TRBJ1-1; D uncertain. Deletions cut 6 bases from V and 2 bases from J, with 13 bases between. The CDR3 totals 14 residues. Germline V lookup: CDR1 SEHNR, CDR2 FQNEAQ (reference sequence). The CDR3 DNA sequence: TGTGCCAGCAGTTATCTCGGGTCAAACACTGAAGCTTTCTTT. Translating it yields CASSYLGSNTEAFF.

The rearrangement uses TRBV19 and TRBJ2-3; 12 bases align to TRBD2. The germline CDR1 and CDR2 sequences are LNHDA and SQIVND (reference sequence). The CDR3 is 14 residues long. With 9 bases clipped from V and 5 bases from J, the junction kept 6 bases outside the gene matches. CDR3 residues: CASRLAGVGDTQYF. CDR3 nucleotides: TGTGCCAGCAGACTAGCGGGAGTTGGAGATACGCAGTATTTT.

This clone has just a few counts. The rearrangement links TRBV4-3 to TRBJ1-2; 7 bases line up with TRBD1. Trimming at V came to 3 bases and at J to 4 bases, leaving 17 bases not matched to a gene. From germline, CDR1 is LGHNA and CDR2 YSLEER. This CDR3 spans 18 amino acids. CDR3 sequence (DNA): TGCGCCAGCAGCCATACTGTATCCGGGACAGATGTTTTCTATGGCTACACCTTC. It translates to CASSHTVSGTDVFYGYTF.

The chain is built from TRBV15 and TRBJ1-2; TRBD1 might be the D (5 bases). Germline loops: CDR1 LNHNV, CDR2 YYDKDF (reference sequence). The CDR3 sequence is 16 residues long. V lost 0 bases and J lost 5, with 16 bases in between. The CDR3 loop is CATSRDPGTSAYGYTF. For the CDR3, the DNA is TGTGCCACCAGCAGAGATCCCGGGACTTCGGCGTATGGCTACACCTTC.

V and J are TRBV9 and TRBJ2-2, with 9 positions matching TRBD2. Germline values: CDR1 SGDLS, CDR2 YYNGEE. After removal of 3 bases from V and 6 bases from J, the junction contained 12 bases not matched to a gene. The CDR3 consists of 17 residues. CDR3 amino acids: CASSATPGVAGAGELFF. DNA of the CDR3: TGTGCCAGCAGCGCGACACCCGGGGTAGCGGGGGCCGGGGAGCTGTTTTTT.

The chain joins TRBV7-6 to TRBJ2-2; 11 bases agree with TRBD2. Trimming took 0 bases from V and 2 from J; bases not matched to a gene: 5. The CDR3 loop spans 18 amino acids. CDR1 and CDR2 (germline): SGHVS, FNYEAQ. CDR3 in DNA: TGTGCCAGCAGCTTAGCGGGGACTAGCGGCCTAAACACCGGGGAGCTGTTTTTT. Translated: CASSLAGTSGLNTGELFF. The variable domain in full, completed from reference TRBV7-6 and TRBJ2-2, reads GAGVSQSPRYKVTKRGQDVALRCDPISGHVSLYWYRQALGQGPEFLTYFNYEAQQDKSGLPNDRFSAERPEGSISTLTIQRTEQRDSAMYRCASSLAGTSGLNTGELFFGEGSRLTVL.

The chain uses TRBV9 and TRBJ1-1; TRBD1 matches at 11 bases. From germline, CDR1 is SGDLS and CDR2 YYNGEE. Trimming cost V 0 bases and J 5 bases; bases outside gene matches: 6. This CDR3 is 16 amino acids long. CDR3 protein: CASSVGTGGAYTEAFF. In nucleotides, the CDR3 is TGTGCCAGCAGCGTAGGGACAGGGGGCGCTTATACTGAAGCTTTCTTT.

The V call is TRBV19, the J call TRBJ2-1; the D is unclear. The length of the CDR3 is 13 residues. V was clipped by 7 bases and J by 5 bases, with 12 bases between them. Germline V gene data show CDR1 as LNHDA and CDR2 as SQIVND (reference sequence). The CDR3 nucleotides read TGTGCCAGTATCTCCGAAAATAACAATGAGCAGTTCTTC. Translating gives CASISENNNEQFF.

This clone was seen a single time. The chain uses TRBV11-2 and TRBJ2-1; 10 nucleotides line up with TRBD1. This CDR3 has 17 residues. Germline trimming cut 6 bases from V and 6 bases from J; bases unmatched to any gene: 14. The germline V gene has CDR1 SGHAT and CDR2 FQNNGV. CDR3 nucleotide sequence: TGTGCCAGCAGTTTACCCCCGGGGACAGGGGCGCCCAATGAGCAGTTCTTC. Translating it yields CASSLPPGTGAPNEQFF.

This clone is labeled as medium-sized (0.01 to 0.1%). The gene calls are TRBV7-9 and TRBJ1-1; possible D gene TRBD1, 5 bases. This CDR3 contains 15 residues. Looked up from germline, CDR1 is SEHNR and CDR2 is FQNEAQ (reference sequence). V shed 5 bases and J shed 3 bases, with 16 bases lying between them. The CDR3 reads CASSPPWAGDTEAFF. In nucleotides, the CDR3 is TGTGCCAGCAGCCCTCCGTGGGCGGGGGACACTGAAGCTTTCTTT.

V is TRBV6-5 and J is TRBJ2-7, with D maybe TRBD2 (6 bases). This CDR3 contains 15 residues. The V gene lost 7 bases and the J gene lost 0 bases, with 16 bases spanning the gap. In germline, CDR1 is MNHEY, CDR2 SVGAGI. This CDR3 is CASNSGGGSSYEQYF. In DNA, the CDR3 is TGTGCCAGCAATTCGGGTGGGGGGAGCTCCTACGAGCAGTACTTC.

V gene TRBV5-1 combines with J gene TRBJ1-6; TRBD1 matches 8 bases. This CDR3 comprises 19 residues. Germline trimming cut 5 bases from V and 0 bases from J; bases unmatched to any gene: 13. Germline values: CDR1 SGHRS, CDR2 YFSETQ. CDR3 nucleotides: TGCGCCAGCAGATATACCGGGACAGGAACTAGCTCCTATAATTCACCCCTCCACTTT. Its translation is CASRYTGTGTSSYNSPLHF.